A single sample is the source of the 22 T cell receptor beta chains below, sequenced in a study of T cells expressing NK-cell markers. Reanalyzing the 5' RACE reads, TCRdb keeps one entry per CDR3 protein, without DNA. The sample totals approximately 150,000 distinct CDR3 sequences. Material for sequencing was blood T cells: a sorted CD56 or NKG2C T cell subset, CD4+ or CD8+ T cells, or bulk PBMC T cells (not recorded which). Source of these receptors: a man between 18 and 29 years old in good health.

This sequence joins TRBV9 and TRBJ2-5; TCRdb proposes TRBD1, but this gene call is untestable without DNA. CDR1 is SGDLS and CDR2 is YYNGEE in the germline V gene. CDR3 length: 14 residues. CDR3 in amino acids: CASSVGGGEETQYF.

The chain uses TRBV15 and TRBJ1-1. CDR1 LNHNV and CDR2 YYDKDF come from the germline V gene (reference sequence). There are 16 residues in the CDR3. CDR3 protein: CATSRDLVYVNTEAFF.

The J gene is TRBJ2-1, the V gene TRBV20-1. Germline values: CDR1 DFQATT, CDR2 SNEGSKA (reference sequence). CDR3 size: 14 residues. The CDR3 here is CSARDPSGRDEQFF.

The gene calls are TRBV19 and TRBJ2-1; TCRdb outputs TRBD1, but without DNA this stays unchecked. The germline V gene has CDR1 LNHDA and CDR2 SQIVND (reference sequence). The CDR3 extends over 15 amino acids. Here the CDR3 reads CASSANRGWYNEQFF. The complete variable domain, with remaining parts taken from reference TRBV19 and TRBJ2-1, reads DGGITQSPKYLFRKEGQNVTLSCEQNLNHDAMYWYRQDPGQGLRLIYYSQIVNDFQKGDIAEGYSVSREKKESFPLTVTSAQKNPTAFYLCASSANRGWYNEQFFGPGTRLTVL.

The chain is built from TRBV7-9 and TRBJ2-7; as DNA is missing, the TRBD2 call by TCRdb cannot be tested. CDR1 is SEHNR and CDR2 is FQNEAQ in the germline V gene (reference sequence). This CDR3 contains 13 residues. This chain's CDR3 is CASSAGTSYEQYF.

The genes are TRBV29-1 and TRBJ1-1. The germline V gene has CDR1 SQVTM and CDR2 ANQGSEA. The CDR3 has 12 residues. CDR3: CSVLQGWNEAFF.

The V gene is TRBV20-1, the J gene TRBJ2-1; the D call from TCRdb, TRBD1, cannot be confirmed without DNA. The CDR3 has 13 residues. The germline V gene encodes CDR1 DFQATT and CDR2 SNEGSKA (reference sequence). Here the CDR3 reads CSAAPWGANEQFF.

This chain links TRBV20-1 with TRBJ2-2; lacking DNA, the TRBD2 call made by TCRdb goes unchecked. Germline V lookup: CDR1 DFQATT, CDR2 SNEGSKA (reference sequence). The CDR3 runs 15 residues. Here the CDR3 reads CSARRRETNTGELFF.

V and J are TRBV20-1 and TRBJ2-3; without DNA, the TCRdb call of TRBD2 cannot be checked. The CDR3 has 16 amino acids. The germline V gene has CDR1 DFQATT and CDR2 SNEGSKA (reference sequence). The CDR3 loop reads CSARVGLAGVGDTQYF.

Here the CDR3 reads CSVLQTGKGFGHEQFF. The rearrangement uses TRBV29-1 and TRBJ2-1; the D call from TCRdb, TRBD1, cannot be confirmed without DNA. Germline V CDR1 and CDR2: SQVTM, ANQGSEA. The CDR3 length is 16 residues.

The CDR3 loop reads CASSVLGEDTQYF. The chain joins TRBV27 to TRBJ2-3. The CDR3 has 13 residues. Germline assignment: CDR1 MNHEY and CDR2 SMNVEV (reference sequence).

This chain's CDR3 is CASSHVAGTSYNEQFF. The chain couples TRBV27 to TRBJ2-1; TCRdb designates TRBD1, a call that cannot be tested without DNA. Germline CDR1 is MNHEY and CDR2 is SMNVEV (reference sequence). The CDR3 is made up of 16 amino acids.

This sequence joins TRBV4-1 and TRBJ2-3; TCRdb gives TRBD2 as the D gene, but with no DNA this cannot be confirmed. Germline CDR1 MGHRA, CDR2 YSYEKL. The CDR3 is 13 residues long. CDR3 sequence reads: CASSHLAGNTQYF.

This chain joins TRBV20-1 and TRBJ2-2. This CDR3 has 11 residues. CDR1 and CDR2 from the germline V gene are DFQATT and SNEGSKA (reference sequence). CDR3: CSASIGGELFF.

The chain combines TRBV13 with TRBJ2-7; TCRdb reports TRBD1, a call that lacks DNA to check it against. Germline values: CDR1 PRHDT, CDR2 FYEKMQ (reference sequence). The CDR3 is 15 residues long. The CDR3 sequence: CASSFRQGRGGEQYF.

The rearrangement links TRBV6-2 or TRBV6-3 to TRBJ2-7; TCRdb indicates TRBD2, and absent DNA this call remains unverified. CDR3 length: 16 amino acids. Germline CDR1 and CDR2: MNHEY and SVGEGT. This chain's CDR3 is CASSYSGRGSVDEQYF.

This chain joins TRBV27 and TRBJ1-5; TCRdb's D call, TRBD1, is unchecked because there is no DNA. Germline V gene data show CDR1 as MNHEY and CDR2 as SMNVEV (reference sequence). The CDR3 is 17 amino acids. CDR3 protein: CASPWTGGYYSNQPQHF.

The chain is built from TRBV12-3 or TRBV12-4 and TRBJ2-1; with no DNA, the TCRdb D assignment of TRBD2 cannot be verified. The CDR3 length is 16 residues. The CDR3 spells CASSYSAGVVYNEQFF.

The gene calls are TRBV19 and TRBJ2-7. The germline gives CDR1 LNHDA, CDR2 SQIVND (reference sequence). The CDR3 extends over 14 amino acids. The CDR3 sequence: CASSWAGPSYEQYF.

The chain combines TRBV7-9 with TRBJ2-5; no DNA is available, so the TRBD2 call from TCRdb remains unchecked. Looked up from germline, CDR1 is SEHNR and CDR2 is FQNEAQ (reference sequence). The CDR3 is 15 residues long. CDR3 in amino acids: CASSPLAGVQETQYF.

The chain uses TRBV3-1 and TRBJ2-1; TCRdb's assignment of TRBD1 cannot be checked, as there is no DNA. Germline V gives CDR1 LGHDT, CDR2 YNNKEL (reference sequence). This CDR3 spans 18 amino acids. CDR3: CASSQEPPGRREKDEQFF.

The chain couples TRBV14 to TRBJ1-2; with no DNA, the TCRdb D assignment of TRBD1 cannot be verified. This CDR3 comprises 16 residues. Germline V gene sequence: CDR1 SGHDN, CDR2 FVKESK. The CDR3 protein is CASSPGGGPLNYGYTF.